The T cell receptor beta chain described here comes from a study of T-cell memory formation after mild COVID-19. Across the study: Clustering of TCRs was largely donor specific. Points from the study as a whole: Shrinking CD4+ clones resided mostly in CM and EM, and CD8+ ones in EMRA.

The CDR3 loop spans 16 amino acids. Trimming removed 4 bases from V and 5 bases from J; junction bases left unmatched: 8. Germline loops: CDR1 SEHNR, CDR2 FQNEAQ (reference sequence). This clonotype turned up a few times. What it binds is not known. TCRdb re-analysed the 5' RACE reads in MiXCR, keeping a single row per CDR3 protein. There are 350,000 to 500,000 distinct CDR3 sequences in the sample; about a quarter occur only once, and roughly 14% lies in the top ten. The source is an adult woman who had mild COVID-19 (a few samples of this study predate the infection). Cell type and time point are not known. This rearrangement joins TRBV7-9 to TRBJ2-2; TRBD1 agrees at 9 bases. Sequencing was done on a sample of PBMCs or a T cell subset sorted from them (not recorded which). The CDR3 is CASSYPQGARTGELFF. The CDR3 nucleotides read TGTGCCAGCAGCTACCCACAGGGGGCTCGGACCGGGGAGCTGTTTTTT.